This T cell receptor (beta chain) was sequenced for a study of T cell changes during pregnancy in multiple sclerosis. Using immunoSEQ multiplex PCR, the repertoire was profiled, and TCRdb retains in-frame clones only, with some absent. The sample comprises nearly 60,000 clones, less than 95% of which are singletons, and around 0.5% rests with the top ten. Germline V CDR1 and CDR2: SGHTA, FQGNSA. This CDR3 is built from 15 residues. Trimming took 5 bases from V and 1 from J, leaving 11 bases between them. The input for sequencing was CD4+ T cells from peripheral blood mononuclear cells, taken after pregnancy. The origin of this receptor is a female donor in good health, enrolled as a control in a pregnancy study. The J gene is TRBJ1-4, the V gene TRBV7-2, with D possibly TRBD1 on 6 matching bases. The CDR3 coding sequence is TGTGCCAGCAGCGTAACAGGGTTAACTAATGAAAAACTGTTTTTT. Protein product: CASSVTGLTNEKLFF.